This TCR beta chain comes out of a study of T cell responses to AZD1222 COVID-19 vaccine. The study's findings and limits: Donors were chiefly white British, with a greater number of females, and clonal diversity was perhaps underestimated. The study found Spike-specific TCR breadth and depth rose after two AZD1222 doses.

CDR1 is SGHTA and CDR2 is FQGNSA in the germline V gene. Trimming left V 4 bases short and J 3 bases short, with 13 bases between. The CDR3 is 15 residues long. With respect to this clone: Its antigen is not known.

Libraries were prepared by immunoSEQ multiplex PCR; TCRdb keeps only in-frame clonotypes and omits some of them. Here the sample spans more than 100,000 clones, around 90% being singletons. This sample comprised peripheral blood, obtained 28 days after the second AZD1222 dose. The V gene is TRBV7-2, the J gene TRBJ1-5; maybe TRBD1 (5 bases). The clonotype comes from an adult who received the AZD1222 COVID-19 vaccine. The DNA for the CDR3 is TGTGCCAGCAGCTGGGGTTGGGGCAACAATCAGCCCCAGCATTTT. It is translated as CASSWGWGNNQPQHF.